This T cell receptor beta chain was recorded in a study of cytomegalovirus exposure and HLA in healthy donors. General study points: The classifier reportedly diagnosed cytomegalovirus status with high sensitivity and specificity. While the bulk of TCR sequences proved rare, some public TCRs turned up in many donors. The investigators catalogued 160 or so TCR beta chains as cytomegalovirus-associated.

Primers included in the PCR were 60 Vbeta and 13 Jbeta primers. Sequencing was performed with immunoSEQ multiplex PCR; in TCRdb, only in-frame clones are kept and a portion is missing. The sample shows roughly 110,000 clones, about four fifths of them seen only once. Comment on this clone: Its antigen is not known.

Sequences were obtained from PBMCs. This receptor was taken from a woman aged 18 to 35 in good health and CMV-seropositive.

The CDR3 spells CASSLRVYEQYF. CDR3 sequence (DNA): TGTGCCAGCAGCCTAAGAGTCTACGAGCAGTACTTC. This rearrangement joins TRBV21-1 to TRBJ2-7; the table's D call of TRBD2 was not tested on the DNA. TRBV21-1 is recorded as a pseudogene. There are 12 residues in the CDR3.